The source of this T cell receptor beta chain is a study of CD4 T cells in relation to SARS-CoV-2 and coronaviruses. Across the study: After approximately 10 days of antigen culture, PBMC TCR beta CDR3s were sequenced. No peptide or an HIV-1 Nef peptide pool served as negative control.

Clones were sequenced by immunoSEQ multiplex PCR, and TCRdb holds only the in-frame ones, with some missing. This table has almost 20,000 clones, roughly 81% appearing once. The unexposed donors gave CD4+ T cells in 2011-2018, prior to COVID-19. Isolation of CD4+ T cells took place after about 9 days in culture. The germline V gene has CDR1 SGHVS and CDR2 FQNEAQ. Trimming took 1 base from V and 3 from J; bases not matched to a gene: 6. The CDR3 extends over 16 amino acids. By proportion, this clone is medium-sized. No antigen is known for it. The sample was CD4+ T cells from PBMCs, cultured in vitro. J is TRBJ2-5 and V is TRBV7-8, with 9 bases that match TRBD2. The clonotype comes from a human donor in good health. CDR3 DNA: TGTGCCAGCAGCTTAGTGGGACTAGCAGGGAAAGAGACCCAGTACTTC. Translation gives CASSLVGLAGKETQYF.